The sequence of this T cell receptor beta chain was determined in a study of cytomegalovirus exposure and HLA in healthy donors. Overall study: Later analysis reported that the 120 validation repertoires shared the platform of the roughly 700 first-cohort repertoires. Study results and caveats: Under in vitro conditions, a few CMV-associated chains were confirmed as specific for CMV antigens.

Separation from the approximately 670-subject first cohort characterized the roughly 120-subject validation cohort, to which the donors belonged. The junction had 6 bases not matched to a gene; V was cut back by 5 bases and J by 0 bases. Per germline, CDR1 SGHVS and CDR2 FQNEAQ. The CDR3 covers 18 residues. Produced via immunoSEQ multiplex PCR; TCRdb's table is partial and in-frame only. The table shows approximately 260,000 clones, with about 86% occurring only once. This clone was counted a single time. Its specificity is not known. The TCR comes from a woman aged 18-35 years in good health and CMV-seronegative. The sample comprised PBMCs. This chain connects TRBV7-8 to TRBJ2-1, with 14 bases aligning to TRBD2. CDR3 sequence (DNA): TGTGCCAGCAGCCCGGGACTAGCGGGGGCTAGCTCCTACAATGAGCAGTTCTTC. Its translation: CASSPGLAGASSYNEQFF.